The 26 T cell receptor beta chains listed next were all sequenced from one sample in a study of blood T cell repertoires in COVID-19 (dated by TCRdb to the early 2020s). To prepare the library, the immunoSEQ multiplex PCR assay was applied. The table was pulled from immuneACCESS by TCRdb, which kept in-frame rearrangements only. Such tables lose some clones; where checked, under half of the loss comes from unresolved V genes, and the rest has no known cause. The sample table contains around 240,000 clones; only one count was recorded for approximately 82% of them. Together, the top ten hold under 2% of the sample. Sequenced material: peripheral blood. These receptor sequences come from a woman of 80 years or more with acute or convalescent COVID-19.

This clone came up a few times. The CDR3 sequence is CATSGASYNEQFF. The CDR3 bases are TGTGCCACCAGTGGGGCAAGTTACAATGAGCAGTTCTTC. The genes are TRBV24-1 and TRBJ2-1; D gene uncertain. Germline values: CDR1 KGHDR, CDR2 SFDVKD. This CDR3 region has 13 residues. The germline V and J ends were trimmed by 5 bases and 4 bases, with 8 bases remaining between them.

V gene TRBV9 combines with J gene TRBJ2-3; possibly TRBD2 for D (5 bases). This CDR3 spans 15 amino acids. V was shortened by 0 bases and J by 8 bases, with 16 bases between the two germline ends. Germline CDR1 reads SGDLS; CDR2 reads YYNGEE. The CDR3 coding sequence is TGTGCCAGCAGCGTAGCTACCGGGGATCGAGGTACGCAGTATTTT. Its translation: CASSVATGDRGTQYF.

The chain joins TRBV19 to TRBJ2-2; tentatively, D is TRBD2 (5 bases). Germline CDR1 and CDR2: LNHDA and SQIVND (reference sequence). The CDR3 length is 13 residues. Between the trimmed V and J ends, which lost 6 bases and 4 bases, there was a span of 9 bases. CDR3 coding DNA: TGTGCCAGTAGCTTCCGGGGCACCGGGGAGCTGTTTTTT. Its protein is CASSFRGTGELFF.

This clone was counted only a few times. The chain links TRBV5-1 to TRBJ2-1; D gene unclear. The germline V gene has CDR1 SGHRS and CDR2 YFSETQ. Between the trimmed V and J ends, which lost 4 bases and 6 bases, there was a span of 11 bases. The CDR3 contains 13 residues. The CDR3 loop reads CASSPAITNEQFF. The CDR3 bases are TGCGCCAGCAGCCCCGCTATAACCAATGAGCAGTTCTTC.

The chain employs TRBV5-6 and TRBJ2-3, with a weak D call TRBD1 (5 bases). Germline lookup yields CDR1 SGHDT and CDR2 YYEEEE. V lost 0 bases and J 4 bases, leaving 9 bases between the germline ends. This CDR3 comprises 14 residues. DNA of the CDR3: TGTGCCAGCAGCTTGGTCAGGGAATCAGATACGCAGTATTTT. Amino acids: CASSLVRESDTQYF.

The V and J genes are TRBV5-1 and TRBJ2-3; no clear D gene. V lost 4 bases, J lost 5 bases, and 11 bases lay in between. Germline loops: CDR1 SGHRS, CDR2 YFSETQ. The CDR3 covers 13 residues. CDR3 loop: CASSLNQVDTQYF. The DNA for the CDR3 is TGCGCCAGCAGCCTCAACCAGGTAGATACGCAGTATTTT.

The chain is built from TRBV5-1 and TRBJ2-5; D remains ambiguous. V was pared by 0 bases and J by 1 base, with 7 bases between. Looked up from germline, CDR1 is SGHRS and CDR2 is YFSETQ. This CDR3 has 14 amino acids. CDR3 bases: TGCGCCAGCAGCTTGGGACTTCTCCAAGAGACCCAGTACTTC. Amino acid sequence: CASSLGLLQETQYF.

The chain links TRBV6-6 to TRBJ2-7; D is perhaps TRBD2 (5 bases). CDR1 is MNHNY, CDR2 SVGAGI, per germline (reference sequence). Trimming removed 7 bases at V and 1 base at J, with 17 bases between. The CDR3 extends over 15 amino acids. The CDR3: CASISVEDLSYEQYF. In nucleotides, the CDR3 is TGTGCCAGCATTTCGGTCGAGGACTTATCCTACGAGCAGTACTTC.

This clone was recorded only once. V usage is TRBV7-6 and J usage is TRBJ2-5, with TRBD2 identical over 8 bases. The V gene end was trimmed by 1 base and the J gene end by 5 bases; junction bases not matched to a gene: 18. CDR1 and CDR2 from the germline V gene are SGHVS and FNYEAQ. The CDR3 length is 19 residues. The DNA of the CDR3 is TGTGCCAGCAGCTTAGATTTATCGGAGGGCGGGAGGTCGGTGGAGACCCAGTACTTC. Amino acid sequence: CASSLDLSEGGRSVETQYF.

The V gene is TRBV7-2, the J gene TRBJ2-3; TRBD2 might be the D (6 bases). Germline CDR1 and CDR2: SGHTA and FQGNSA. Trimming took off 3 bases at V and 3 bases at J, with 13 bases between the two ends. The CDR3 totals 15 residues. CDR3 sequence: CASSFNPGATDTQYF. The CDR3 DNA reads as TGTGCCAGCAGCTTTAATCCGGGAGCAACAGATACGCAGTATTTT.

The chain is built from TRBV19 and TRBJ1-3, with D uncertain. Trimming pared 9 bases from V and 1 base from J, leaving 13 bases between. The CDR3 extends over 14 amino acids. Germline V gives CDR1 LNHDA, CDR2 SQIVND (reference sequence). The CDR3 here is CASHEQASGNTIYF. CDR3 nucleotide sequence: TGTGCCAGCCACGAGCAGGCTTCTGGAAACACCATATATTTT.

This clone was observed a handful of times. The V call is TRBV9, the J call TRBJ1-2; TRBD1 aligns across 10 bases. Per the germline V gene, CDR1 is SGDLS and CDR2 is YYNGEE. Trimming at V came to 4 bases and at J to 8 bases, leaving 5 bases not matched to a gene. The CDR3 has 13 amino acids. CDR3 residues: CASSPTGGEGYTF. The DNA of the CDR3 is TGTGCCAGCAGCCCGACAGGGGGCGAAGGCTACACCTTC.

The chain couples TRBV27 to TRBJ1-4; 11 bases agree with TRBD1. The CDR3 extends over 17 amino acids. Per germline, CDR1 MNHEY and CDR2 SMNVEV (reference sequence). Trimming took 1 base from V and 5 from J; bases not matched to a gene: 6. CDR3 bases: TGTGCCAGCAGTTTATGGGGGACAGGGGGTACGAATGAAAAACTGTTTTTT. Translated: CASSLWGTGGTNEKLFF.

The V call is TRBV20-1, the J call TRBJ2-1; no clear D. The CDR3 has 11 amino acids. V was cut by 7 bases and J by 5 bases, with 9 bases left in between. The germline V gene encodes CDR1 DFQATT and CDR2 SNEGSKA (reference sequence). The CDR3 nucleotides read TGCAGTGTTTCACATAACAATGAGCAGTTCTTC. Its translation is CSVSHNNEQFF.

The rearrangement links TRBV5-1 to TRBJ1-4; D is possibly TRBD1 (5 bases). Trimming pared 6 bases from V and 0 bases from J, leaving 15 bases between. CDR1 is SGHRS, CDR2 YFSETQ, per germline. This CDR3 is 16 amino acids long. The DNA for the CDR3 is TGCGCCAGCACCTTTGGCGACAGCGCAACTAATGAAAAACTGTTTTTT. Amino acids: CASTFGDSATNEKLFF.

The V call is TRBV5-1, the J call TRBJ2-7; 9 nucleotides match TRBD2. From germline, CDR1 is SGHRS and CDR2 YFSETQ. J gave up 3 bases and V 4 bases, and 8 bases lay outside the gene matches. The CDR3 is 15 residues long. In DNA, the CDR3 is TGCGCCAGCAGCGTGGGAGGGACTAGCAGCTACGAGCAGTACTTC. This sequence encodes CASSVGGTSSYEQYF.

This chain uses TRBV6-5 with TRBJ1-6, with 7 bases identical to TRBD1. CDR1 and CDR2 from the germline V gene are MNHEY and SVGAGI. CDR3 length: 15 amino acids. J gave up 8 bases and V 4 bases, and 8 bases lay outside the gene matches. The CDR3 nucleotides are TGTGCCAGCAGTTCGACAGAGACAGGGCATTCACCCCTCCACTTT. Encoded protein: CASSSTETGHSPLHF.

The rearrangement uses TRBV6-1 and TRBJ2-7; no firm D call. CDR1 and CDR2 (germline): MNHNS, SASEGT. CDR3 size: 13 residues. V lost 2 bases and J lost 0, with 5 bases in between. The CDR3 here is CASSENYSYEQYF. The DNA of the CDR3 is TGTGCCAGCAGTGAAAACTACTCCTACGAGCAGTACTTC.

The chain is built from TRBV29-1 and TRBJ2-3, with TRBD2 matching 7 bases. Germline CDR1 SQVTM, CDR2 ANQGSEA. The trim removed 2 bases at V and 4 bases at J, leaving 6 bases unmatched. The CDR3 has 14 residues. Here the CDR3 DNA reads TGCAGCGTTGAATTGACTAGCCGATCAGATACGCAGTATTTT. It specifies CSVELTSRSDTQYF.

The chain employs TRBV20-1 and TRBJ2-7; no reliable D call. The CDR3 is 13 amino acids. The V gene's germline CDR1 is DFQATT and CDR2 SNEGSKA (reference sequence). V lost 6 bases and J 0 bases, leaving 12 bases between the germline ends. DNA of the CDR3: TGCAGTGCAAGTAGCCCAATCTCCTACGAGCAGTACTTC. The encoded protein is CSASSPISYEQYF.

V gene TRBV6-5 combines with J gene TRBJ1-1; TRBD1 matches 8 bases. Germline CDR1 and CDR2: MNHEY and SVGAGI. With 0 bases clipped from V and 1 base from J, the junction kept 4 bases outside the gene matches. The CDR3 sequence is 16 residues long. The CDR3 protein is CASSYSQGAQNTEAFF. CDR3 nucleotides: TGTGCCAGCAGTTACTCGCAGGGGGCGCAGAACACTGAAGCTTTCTTT.

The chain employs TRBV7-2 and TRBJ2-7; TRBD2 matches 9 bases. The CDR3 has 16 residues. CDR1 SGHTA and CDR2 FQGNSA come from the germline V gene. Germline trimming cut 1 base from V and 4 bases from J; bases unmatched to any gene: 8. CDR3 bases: TGTGCCAGCAGCTTAGTAGGGCGGGGGGGGACATACGAGCAGTACTTC. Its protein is CASSLVGRGGTYEQYF.

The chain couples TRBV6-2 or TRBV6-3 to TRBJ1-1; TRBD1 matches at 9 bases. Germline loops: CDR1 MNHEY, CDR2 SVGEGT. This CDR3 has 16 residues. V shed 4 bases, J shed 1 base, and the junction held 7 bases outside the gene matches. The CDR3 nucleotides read TGTGCCAGCAGTTCAATGCGGGACAGGGCGAACACTGAAGCTTTCTTT. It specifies CASSSMRDRANTEAFF.

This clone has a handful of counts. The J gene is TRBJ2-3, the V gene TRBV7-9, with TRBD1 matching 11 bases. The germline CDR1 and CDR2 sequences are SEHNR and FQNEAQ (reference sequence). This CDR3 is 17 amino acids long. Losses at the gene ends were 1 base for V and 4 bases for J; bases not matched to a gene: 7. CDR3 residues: CASSLDGTGGTADTQYF. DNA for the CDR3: TGTGCCAGCAGCTTAGACGGGACAGGGGGTACCGCAGATACGCAGTATTTT.

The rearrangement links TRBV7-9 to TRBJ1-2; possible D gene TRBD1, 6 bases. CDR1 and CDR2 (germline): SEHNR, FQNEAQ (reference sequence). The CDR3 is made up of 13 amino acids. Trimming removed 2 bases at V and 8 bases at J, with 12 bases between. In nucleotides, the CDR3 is TGTGCCAGCAGCTTATTAACAGGGACCGGCTACACCTTC. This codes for CASSLLTGTGYTF.

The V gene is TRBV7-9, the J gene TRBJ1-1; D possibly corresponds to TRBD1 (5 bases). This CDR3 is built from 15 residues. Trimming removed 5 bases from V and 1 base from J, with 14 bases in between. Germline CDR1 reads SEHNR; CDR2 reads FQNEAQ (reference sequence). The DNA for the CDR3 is TGTGCCAGCAGCACTCAGGGTTTAACGAACACTGAAGCTTTCTTT. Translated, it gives CASSTQGLTNTEAFF.